Each of the 15 T cell receptor beta chains below was sequenced from the same sample in a study of neurological immune-mediated disorders. MiXCR was run by TCRdb on the 5' RACE reads, yielding one entry per CDR3 protein. The sample includes tens of thousands of distinct CDR3 sequences, approximately 16% of them seen just once. Noted time point: technical triplicate 3. The sample consisted of CD4+ T cells from blood. These receptors were taken from a female donor with HTLV-1-associated myelopathy (HAM/TSP).

J is TRBJ2-5 and V is TRBV4-1, with 14 bases fitting TRBD2. The V gene's germline CDR1 is MGHRA and CDR2 YSYEKL. V lost 0 bases and J lost 5; bases outside the gene matches: 11. CDR3 length: 19 amino acids. CDR3 bases: TGCGCCAGCAGCCAAGATCTAACCGGGACTAGCGGGAGTGGCGAGACCCAGTACTTC. This translates into CASSQDLTGTSGSGETQYF.

The table lists this clonotype with many counts. The chain combines TRBV5-1 with TRBJ1-2; TRBD1 aligns across 11 bases. The CDR3 is made up of 14 amino acids. The trim removed 6 bases at V and 7 bases at J, leaving 8 bases unmatched. Per the germline V gene, CDR1 is SGHRS and CDR2 is YFSETQ. CDR3 protein: CASTGTGGSSGYTF. The CDR3 coding sequence is TGCGCCAGCACCGGGACAGGGGGATCATCTGGCTACACCTTC.

This clonotype showed up many times. The chain couples TRBV4-2 to TRBJ1-1; D uncertain. The CDR3 has 15 amino acids. Per the germline V gene, CDR1 is LGHNA and CDR2 is YNFKEQ. V was shortened by 0 bases and J by 5 bases, with 13 bases between the two germline ends. CDR3 region: CASSQDPGVITEAFF. The CDR3 DNA sequence: TGTGCCAGCAGCCAAGATCCCGGAGTTATAACTGAAGCTTTCTTT.

The sample holds many counts of this clonotype. The rearrangement links TRBV10-3 to TRBJ2-5, with D hard to call. CDR3 length equals 14 residues. With 5 bases removed from V and 5 bases from J, the gap between germline ends came to 15 bases. From germline, CDR1 is ENHRY and CDR2 SYGVKD. CDR3 amino acids: CAISPNTGRETQYF. CDR3 DNA sequence: TGTGCCATCAGTCCCAATACGGGCCGGGAGACCCAGTACTTC.

This clonotype has a count of ten or more. V and J are TRBV5-1 and TRBJ2-2; D is unclear. Germline values: CDR1 SGHRS, CDR2 YFSETQ. Deletions cut 5 bases from V and 1 base from J, with 6 bases between. The CDR3 totals 13 residues. The CDR3 region is CASSLGNTGELFF. The CDR3 DNA reads as TGCGCCAGCAGTCTAGGGAACACCGGGGAGCTGTTTTTT. The whole variable domain, remainder taken from reference TRBV5-1 and TRBJ2-2, is KAGVTQTPRYLIKTRGQQVTLSCSPISGHRSVSWYQQTPGQGLQFLFEYFSETQRNKGNFPGRFSGRQFSNSRSEMNVSTLELGDSALYLCASSLGNTGELFFGEGSRLTVL.

There are many counts of this clonotype. J is TRBJ2-1 and V is TRBV5-1, with D possibly called TRBD1 or TRBD2 (6 bases each). CDR1 SGHRS and CDR2 YFSETQ come from the germline V gene. The CDR3 is 13 amino acids. Deletions cut 3 bases from V and 7 bases from J, with 11 bases between. The CDR3: CASSWGAGNEQFF. The CDR3 bases are TGCGCCAGCAGCTGGGGGGCAGGTAATGAGCAGTTCTTC.

This clonotype showed up many times. The chain joins TRBV20-1 to TRBJ2-5, with TRBD2 as a possible D gene (6 bases). The V and J ends lost 1 base and 1 base respectively, with 13 bases between them. Germline CDR1 DFQATT, CDR2 SNEGSKA (reference sequence). The CDR3 consists of 15 residues. The CDR3 region is CSARAGGTTQETQYF. CDR3 nucleotides: TGCAGTGCTAGAGCTGGAGGGACGACCCAAGAGACCCAGTACTTC.

This clonotype has at least ten counts. The V call is TRBV7-9, the J call TRBJ1-2; 10 bases align to TRBD1. In germline, CDR1 is SEHNR, CDR2 FQNEAQ (reference sequence). The ends lost 4 bases at V and 6 bases at J; junction bases unmatched: 14. The CDR3 consists of 17 residues. The CDR3 coding sequence is TGTGCCAGCAGCTCCATGTCAACCGGGACAGGGGCTGATGGCTACACCTTC. Its protein product is CASSSMSTGTGADGYTF.

This clonotype was counted at least ten times. This sequence joins TRBV6-5 and TRBJ1-6; D uncertain. Germline values: CDR1 MNHEY, CDR2 SVGAGI. V lost 0 bases and J 12 bases, leaving 18 bases between the germline ends. The CDR3 sequence is 16 residues long. Written as DNA, the CDR3 is TGTGCCAGCAGTTACTCGAGTTTCGGCCTCCTGAGACCCCTCCACTTT. It yields the protein CASSYSSFGLLRPLHF.

This clonotype was picked up many times. CDR3 nucleotides: TGTGCCAGCAGCTTGGGGCTAGGCTCTGGGGCCAACGTCCTGACTTTC. It translates to CASSLGLGSGANVLTF. The rearrangement links TRBV7-6 to TRBJ2-6, with D perhaps TRBD1 (5 bases). CDR1 and CDR2 from the germline V gene are SGHVS and FNYEAQ. V was pared by 3 bases and J by 0 bases, with 9 bases between. The length of the CDR3 is 16 residues. The complete variable domain, with remaining parts taken from reference TRBV7-6 and TRBJ2-6, reads GAGVSQSPRYKVTKRGQDVALRCDPISGHVSLYWYRQALGQGPEFLTYFNYEAQQDKSGLPNDRFSAERPEGSISTLTIQRTEQRDSAMYRCASSLGLGSGANVLTFGAGSRLTVL.

This clonotype was counted ten times or more. CDR3 sequence (DNA): TGTGCCAGCAGCCCGGGACAGGGGGCGGCTGGCTACACCTTC. Residues: CASSPGQGAAGYTF. This chain connects TRBV7-2 to TRBJ1-2; the match to TRBD1 covers 12 bases. Unmatched junction bases numbered 5, after V lost 5 bases and J lost 7 bases. CDR1 is SGHTA and CDR2 is FQGNSA in the germline V gene. This CDR3 contains 14 residues.

This clonotype was counted ten times or more. The rearrangement links TRBV27 to TRBJ1-5; TRBD1 matches at 7 bases. The CDR3 extends over 17 amino acids. Trimming removed 5 bases from V and 4 bases from J; junction bases left unmatched: 14. Germline V gives CDR1 MNHEY, CDR2 SMNVEV (reference sequence). In DNA form, the CDR3 reads TGTGCCAGCAGTCCTAACTCCGACAGGGCCGTTAATCAGCCCCAGCATTTT. Its translation: CASSPNSDRAVNQPQHF.

In its sample, this clonotype was seen many times. The chain combines TRBV4-1 with TRBJ1-2, with D perhaps matching TRBD1 (5 bases). Trimming took 5 bases from V and 4 from J, leaving 17 bases between them. The CDR3 consists of 15 residues. Germline loops: CDR1 MGHRA, CDR2 YSYEKL. The CDR3 nucleotides are TGCGCCAGCAGCAACCCTACCCAGGGTACCTATGGCTACACCTTC. It is translated as CASSNPTQGTYGYTF.

This clonotype came up many times. The V and J genes are TRBV11-2 and TRBJ1-2; D is undetermined. With 8 bases removed from V and 1 base from J, the gap between germline ends came to 8 bases. The CDR3 extends over 12 amino acids. Germline V lookup: CDR1 SGHAT, CDR2 FQNNGV. CDR3 in DNA: TGTGCCAGCGGACCCAATAACTATGGCTACACCTTC. It yields the protein CASGPNNYGYTF.

This clonotype was observed many times. This rearrangement joins TRBV20-1 to TRBJ2-3; TRBD2 matches 8 bases. J gave up 2 bases and V 3 bases, and 7 bases lay outside the gene matches. Germline V lookup: CDR1 DFQATT, CDR2 SNEGSKA (reference sequence). The CDR3 contains 15 residues. This chain's CDR3 is CSASQSGGATDTQYF. The CDR3 bases are TGCAGTGCTAGCCAATCCGGGGGGGCCACAGATACGCAGTATTTT.